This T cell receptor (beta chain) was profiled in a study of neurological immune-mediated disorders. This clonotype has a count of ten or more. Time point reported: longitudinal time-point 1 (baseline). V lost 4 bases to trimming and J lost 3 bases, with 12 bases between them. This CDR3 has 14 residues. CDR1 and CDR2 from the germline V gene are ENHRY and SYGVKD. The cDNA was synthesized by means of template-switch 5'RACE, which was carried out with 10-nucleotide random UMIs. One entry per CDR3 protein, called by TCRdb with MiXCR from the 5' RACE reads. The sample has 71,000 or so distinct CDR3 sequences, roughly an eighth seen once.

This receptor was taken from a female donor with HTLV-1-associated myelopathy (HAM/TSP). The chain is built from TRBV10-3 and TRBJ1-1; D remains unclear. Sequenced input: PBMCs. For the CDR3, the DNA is TGTGCCATCAGTGTCGGATTTGGGGACACTGAAGCTTTCTTT. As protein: CAISVGFGDTEAFF.